The TCR beta chain described here comes from a study of shared clonotypes between healthy human individuals. Libraries were prepared by immunoSEQ multiplex PCR; TCRdb keeps only in-frame clonotypes and omits some of them. The sample contains more than 2 million clones, about 94% of which appear only once. Notes on this clone: Its specificity is not known.

Study-wide results and limits: The naive CD4 repertoires of a handful of donors were compared, and approximately 5.3% of clonotypes were shared.

Germline-derived CDR1 and CDR2 are MDHEN and SYDVKM. V lost 9 bases, J lost 0 bases, and 7 bases stayed unmatched. The CDR3 is made up of 14 amino acids. V gene TRBV28 combines with J gene TRBJ1-1, with TRBD1 identical over 7 bases. The sequenced material came from naive CD4+ T cells sorted from blood. Stated subset: CD45RA+ positively selected. The source is a young man in good health. The CDR3 DNA reads TGTGCCAGTTTCCAGGGGGGAATGAACACTGAAGCTTTCTTT. Protein product: CASFQGGMNTEAFF.